The 31 T cell receptor beta chains listed next were all sequenced from one sample in a study of T cell responses to AZD1222 COVID-19 vaccine. Assay: immunoSEQ multiplex PCR; the TCRdb copy retains only in-frame clones and omits some. The table shows 100,000 to 150,000 clones, with approximately 86% occurring only once. The input for sequencing was peripheral blood, taken on day 0 of AZD1222 vaccination. The source of these receptors is an adult in good health.

This rearrangement joins TRBV9 to TRBJ1-6; tentative D call: TRBD1 (5 bases). V was trimmed by 0 bases and J by 7 bases, leaving 11 bases between them. The CDR3 has 15 amino acids. Germline CDR1 SGDLS, CDR2 YYNGEE. CDR3 residues: CASSVESGLNSPLHF. The CDR3 coding sequence is TGTGCCAGCAGCGTAGAGTCAGGGTTGAATTCACCCCTCCACTTT.

This chain connects TRBV28 to TRBJ2-7; D assignment may be TRBD1 or TRBD2 (7 bases each). V was pared by 10 bases and J by 3 bases, with 19 bases between. Per the germline V gene, CDR1 is MDHEN and CDR2 is SYDVKM. The CDR3 is 14 amino acids. Here the CDR3 DNA reads TGTGCCACCCAAGCGGGGTCAGGGGGCTACGAGCAGTACTTC. It is translated as CATQAGSGGYEQYF.

V gene TRBV24-1 combines with J gene TRBJ2-1; D may be TRBD2 (5 bases). The germline V gene has CDR1 KGHDR and CDR2 SFDVKD. This CDR3 has 15 residues. V was clipped by 4 bases and J by 2 bases, with 11 bases between them. CDR3 sequence (DNA): TGTGCCACCAGTGACCCTAGCCGTACCTACAATGAGCAGTTCTTC. Translating gives CATSDPSRTYNEQFF.

Ten or more counts support this clone. This chain connects TRBV4-2 to TRBJ1-5, with TRBD1 matching 9 bases. In germline, CDR1 is LGHNA, CDR2 YNFKEQ. Losses at the gene ends were 0 bases for V and 5 bases for J; bases not matched to a gene: 5. The CDR3 length is 16 residues. The chain's CDR3 is CASSQERTGADQPQHF. The CDR3 DNA reads TGTGCCAGCAGCCAAGAAAGGACAGGGGCAGATCAGCCCCAGCATTTT.

This clone was picked up a small number of times. The chain joins TRBV7-2 to TRBJ2-1; 7 bases fit TRBD2. The CDR3 loop spans 13 amino acids. After removal of 4 bases from V and 8 bases from J, the junction contained 5 bases not matched to a gene. Germline CDR1 reads SGHTA; CDR2 reads FQGNSA. The CDR3 sequence is CASSWRGGDEQFF. The CDR3 DNA follows: TGTGCCAGCAGCTGGCGGGGAGGGGATGAGCAGTTCTTC.

The chain links TRBV7-2 to TRBJ1-2; TRBD1 matches 8 bases. There are 14 residues in the CDR3. V gave up 1 base and J gave up 4 bases; unmatched junction bases: 2. Germline assignment: CDR1 SGHTA and CDR2 FQGNSA. The CDR3 region is CASSLGDRSYGYTF. The CDR3 region has the DNA TGTGCCAGCAGCTTAGGGGACAGGAGCTATGGCTACACCTTC.

The sample holds a few counts of this clone. The rearrangement joins TRBV19 to TRBJ2-3; 7 nucleotides agree with TRBD2. Germline CDR1 and CDR2: LNHDA and SQIVND (reference sequence). Unmatched junction bases numbered 5, after V lost 3 bases and J lost 5 bases. There are 14 residues in the CDR3. The CDR3 region has the DNA TGTGCCAGTAGTATTACGGGGGGAGGAGATACGCAGTATTTT. Its protein is CASSITGGGDTQYF.

V and J are TRBV6-1 and TRBJ1-2; the match to TRBD1 covers 7 bases. With V trimmed by 1 base and J by 8 bases, 13 bases remained unmatched. This CDR3 is built from 16 residues. CDR1 and CDR2 from the germline V gene are MNHNS and SASEGT. DNA of the CDR3: TGTGCCAGCAGTGAAGGGTACCGGACAGGTCTCGCGGGCTACACCTTC. Encoded protein: CASSEGYRTGLAGYTF.

J is TRBJ2-1 and V is TRBV3-1 (or the pseudogene TRBV3-2); TRBD1 aligns across 9 bases. The CDR3 is 18 amino acids. In germline, CDR1 is LGHDT, CDR2 YNNKEL (reference sequence). The junction had 16 bases not matched to a gene; V was cut back by 5 bases and J by 5 bases. This CDR3 reads CASSAYQSGTGLNNEQFF. CDR3 DNA sequence: TGTGCCAGCAGCGCATATCAGTCCGGGACAGGGCTGAACAATGAGCAGTTCTTC.

This chain connects TRBV7-2 to TRBJ1-6, with D hard to call. The CDR3 covers 15 residues. Germline CDR1 SGHTA, CDR2 FQGNSA. Trimming removed 2 bases from V and 7 bases from J, with 12 bases in between. CDR3 sequence (DNA): TGTGCCAGCAGCTTAATTCGCAGTGTCAATTCACCCCTCCACTTT. It yields the protein CASSLIRSVNSPLHF.

This chain uses TRBV7-9 with TRBJ1-1, with TRBD1 matching over 11 bases. The ends lost 1 base at V and 5 bases at J; junction bases unmatched: 3. This CDR3 comprises 15 residues. The germline V gene has CDR1 SEHNR and CDR2 FQNEAQ (reference sequence). The CDR3 loop is CASSLGGTGGTEAFF. In DNA form, the CDR3 reads TGTGCCAGCAGCTTAGGAGGGACAGGGGGTACTGAAGCTTTCTTT.

The chain has TRBV6-5 and TRBJ1-1, with 7 bases matching TRBD1. CDR3 length: 14 amino acids. Germline V lookup: CDR1 MNHEY, CDR2 SVGAGI. V lost 5 bases and J lost 4; bases outside the gene matches: 7. The CDR3: CASSRRQGGTEAFF. The DNA for the CDR3 is TGTGCCAGCAGTCGGAGACAGGGTGGCACTGAAGCTTTCTTT.

The gene calls are TRBV7-9 and TRBJ2-1; no firm D call. CDR3 length equals 15 residues. Germline CDR1 reads SEHNR; CDR2 reads FQNEAQ (reference sequence). Trimming pared 8 bases from V and 4 bases from J, leaving 18 bases between. This CDR3 is CASSIHSPQYNEQFF. The CDR3 coding sequence is TGTGCCAGCTCCATTCACTCCCCCCAATACAATGAGCAGTTCTTC.

The chain joins TRBV6-5 to TRBJ1-6; TRBD1 matches 7 bases. Germline loops: CDR1 MNHEY, CDR2 SVGAGI. J lost 15 bases, V lost 6 bases, and 14 bases had no gene match. The CDR3 has 14 amino acids. Here the CDR3 DNA reads TGTGCCAGCAGCCGACAGGGACCCTCCGGTCGCCTCCACTTT. Amino acids: CASSRQGPSGRLHF.

This clone has more than one count but fewer than ten. The CDR3 DNA reads as TGTGCCAGCAGCAGAGGACTAGCGGGGAACACCGGGGAGCTGTTTTTT. This encodes CASSRGLAGNTGELFF. The chain employs TRBV4-2 and TRBJ2-2; 11 nucleotides align to TRBD2. The CDR3 totals 16 residues. Trimming took 5 bases from V and 1 from J; bases not matched to a gene: 3. CDR1 is LGHNA, CDR2 YNFKEQ, per germline.

This rearrangement joins TRBV30 to TRBJ2-1; D is ambiguous. V lost 2 bases and J lost 0, with 8 bases in between. This CDR3 is built from 14 residues. In germline, CDR1 is GTSNPN, CDR2 SVGIG (reference sequence). The CDR3 sequence: CAWSSRVSYNEQFF. The CDR3 region has the DNA TGTGCCTGGAGTAGCCGGGTCTCCTACAATGAGCAGTTCTTC. Together with reference TRBV30 and TRBJ2-1, the CDR3 gives the full variable domain: SQTIHQWPATLVQPVGSPLSLECTVEGTSNPNLYWYRQAAGRGLQLLFYSVGIGQISSEVPQNLSASRPQDRQFILSSKKLLLSDSGFYLCAWSSRVSYNEQFFGPGTRLTVL.

The chain's CDR3 is CASSLTIRQGEYNEQFF. The CDR3 coding sequence is TGTGCCAGCAGCCTCACAATTCGACAGGGGGAGTACAATGAGCAGTTCTTC. The gene calls are TRBV5-8 and TRBJ2-1; 9 nucleotides align to TRBD1. The trim removed 4 bases at V and 4 bases at J, leaving 12 bases unmatched. From germline, CDR1 is SGHTS and CDR2 YDEGEE. CDR3 length equals 17 residues.

As DNA, the CDR3 is TGTGCCAGCAGCCCACCTCACTCGGCAAGGGACTATGGCTACACCTTC. This gives the protein CASSPPHSARDYGYTF. The V gene is TRBV11-2, the J gene TRBJ1-2; D is unclear. V was cut by 5 bases and J by 3 bases, with 19 bases left in between. The CDR3 length is 16 residues. Germline V gene lookup returns CDR1 SGHAT and CDR2 FQNNGV. The complete variable domain, with remaining parts taken from reference TRBV11-2 and TRBJ1-2, reads EAGVAQSPRYKIIEKRQSVAFWCNPISGHATLYWYQQILGQGPKLLIQFQNNGVVDDSQLPKDRFSAERLKGVDSTLKIQPAKLEDSAVYLCASSPPHSARDYGYTFGSGTRLTVV.

This clone was detected once. This chain connects TRBV7-9 to TRBJ1-3; no firm D call. The CDR3 sequence is 11 residues long. The ends were cut back, 5 bases at V and 8 bases at J, with 7 bases in the middle. Germline CDR1 is SEHNR and CDR2 is FQNEAQ (reference sequence). The CDR3 protein is CASSRSDTIYF. The CDR3 DNA follows: TGTGCCAGCAGCCGGAGCGACACCATATATTTT.

The gene calls are TRBV5-1 and TRBJ1-6; TRBD1 matches 9 bases. The ends lost 2 bases at V and 10 bases at J; junction bases unmatched: 1. This CDR3 region has 13 residues. Germline values: CDR1 SGHRS, CDR2 YFSETQ. CDR3 sequence (DNA): TGCGCCAGCAGCTTTACAGGGGGCTCACCCCTCCACTTT. Protein sequence: CASSFTGGSPLHF.

This sequence joins TRBV6-5 and TRBJ1-6, with 7 nucleotides matching TRBD1. The CDR3 sequence is 15 residues long. The V segment lost 5 bases and the J segment 0 bases; nucleotides outside the gene matches: 1. Germline values: CDR1 MNHEY, CDR2 SVGAGI. CDR3 coding DNA: TGTGCCAGCAGTCCAGGGGGCTCCTATAATTCACCCCTCCACTTT. This encodes CASSPGGSYNSPLHF.

The V and J genes are TRBV10-3 and TRBJ1-1; TRBD1 matches 7 bases. Germline CDR1 reads ENHRY; CDR2 reads SYGVKD. The CDR3 has 14 amino acids. The junction had 7 bases not matched to a gene; V was cut back by 4 bases and J by 5 bases. This CDR3 reads CAISGTGRRTEAFF. In nucleotides, the CDR3 is TGTGCCATCAGTGGGACAGGCCGAAGGACTGAAGCTTTCTTT.

This clone came up once. The genes are TRBV5-8 and TRBJ2-1; 14 bases are a match to TRBD2. Looked up from germline, CDR1 is SGHTS and CDR2 is YDEGEE. The CDR3 has 16 residues. V was clipped by 4 bases and J by 7 bases; unmatched bases: 7. This CDR3 is CASSPLTSGGANEQFF. The CDR3 coding sequence is TGTGCCAGCAGCCCACTGACTAGCGGGGGGGCGAATGAGCAGTTCTTC.

Points on this clone: The junction does not match germline at one end; this may be a read error. V and J are TRBV5-6 and TRBJ1-3; unclear D gene. This CDR3 has 15 residues. Germline CDR1 reads SGHDT; CDR2 reads YYEEEE. Here the CDR3 reads CASSLFGLPENAIYF. The CDR3 DNA follows: TGTGCCAGCAGCTTGTTCGGGCTTCCCGAAAACGCCATATATTTT.

The chain links TRBV30 to TRBJ2-2, with D possibly TRBD1 on 5 matching bases. The CDR3 runs to 13 residues. The V gene lost 5 bases and the J gene lost 7 bases, with 14 bases spanning the gap. Germline V gives CDR1 GTSNPN, CDR2 SVGIG (reference sequence). The CDR3 region is CAWDPRGGGELFF. The CDR3 DNA follows: TGTGCCTGGGACCCAAGGGGCGGCGGGGAGCTGTTTTTT.

CDR3 sequence: CASSLNQLADTQYF. Here the CDR3 DNA reads TGTGCCAGCAGTTTAAACCAGCTAGCAGATACGCAGTATTTT. The chain recombines TRBV28 with TRBJ2-3; no firm D call. The CDR3 sequence is 14 residues long. Germline assignment: CDR1 MDHEN and CDR2 SYDVKM. V lost 2 bases, J lost 4 bases, and 10 bases lay in between. The complete variable domain, with remaining parts taken from reference TRBV28 and TRBJ2-3, reads DVKVTQSSRYLVKRTGEKVFLECVQDMDHENMFWYRQDPGLGLRLIYFSYDVKMKEKGDIPEGYSVSREKKERFSLILESASTNQTSMYLCASSLNQLADTQYFGPGTRLTVL.

Only one count was recorded for this clone. V is TRBV5-4 and J is TRBJ2-7; TRBD1 aligns across 7 bases. Per germline, CDR1 SGHNT and CDR2 YYREEE (reference sequence). Losses at the gene ends were 5 bases for V and 4 bases for J; bases not matched to a gene: 15. The CDR3 contains 16 residues. The CDR3 bases are TGTGCCAGCAGTTCCTCATCACAGGGGTTCGGGTACGAGCAGTACTTC. Protein sequence: CASSSSSQGFGYEQYF.

The chain links TRBV5-1 to TRBJ2-7; TRBD2 agrees at 7 bases. Germline V gene lookup returns CDR1 SGHRS and CDR2 YFSETQ. The CDR3 contains 13 residues. J lost 8 bases, V lost 4 bases, and 9 bases had no gene match. The CDR3 DNA reads TGCGCCAGCAGCCCGTGGGAGGGTTACAAGCAGTACTTC. It specifies CASSPWEGYKQYF.

The chain carries TRBV24-1 and TRBJ2-5, with D perhaps being TRBD1 or TRBD2 (5 bases each). The germline CDR1 and CDR2 sequences are KGHDR and SFDVKD. This CDR3 contains 15 residues. V was trimmed by 4 bases and J by 7 bases, leaving 18 bases between them. CDR3 DNA sequence: TGTGCCACCAGTGAGGGTTTCGGGGCGACGGGGACCCAGTACTTC. As protein: CATSEGFGATGTQYF.

The gene calls are TRBV19 and TRBJ2-7; the match to TRBD1 covers 8 bases. The length of the CDR3 is 13 residues. With V trimmed by 5 bases and J by 2 bases, 2 bases remained unmatched. CDR1 is LNHDA, CDR2 SQIVND, per germline (reference sequence). CDR3 in amino acids: CASSRGQAYEQYF. CDR3 DNA: TGTGCCAGTAGTCGGGGACAGGCCTACGAGCAGTACTTC.

This clone was picked up a small number of times. This chain joins TRBV5-4 and TRBJ1-4, with D perhaps matching TRBD1 (5 bases). Trimming took 0 bases from V and 6 from J, leaving 9 bases between them. The CDR3 is 14 residues long. Germline lookup yields CDR1 SGHNT and CDR2 YYREEE (reference sequence). For the CDR3, the DNA is TGTGCCAGCAGCTTGGTAGGAGGGGATGAAAAACTGTTTTTT. Protein product: CASSLVGGDEKLFF.